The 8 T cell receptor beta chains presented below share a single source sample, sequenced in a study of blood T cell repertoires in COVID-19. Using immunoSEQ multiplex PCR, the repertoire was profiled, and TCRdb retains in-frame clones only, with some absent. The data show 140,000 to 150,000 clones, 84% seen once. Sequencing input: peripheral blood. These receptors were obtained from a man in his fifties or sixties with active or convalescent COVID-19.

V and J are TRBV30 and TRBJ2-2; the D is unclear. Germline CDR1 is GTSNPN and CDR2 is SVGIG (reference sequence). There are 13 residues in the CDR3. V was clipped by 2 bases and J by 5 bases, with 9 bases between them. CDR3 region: CAWSFGATGELFF. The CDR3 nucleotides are TGTGCCTGGAGTTTTGGAGCAACCGGGGAGCTGTTTTTT.

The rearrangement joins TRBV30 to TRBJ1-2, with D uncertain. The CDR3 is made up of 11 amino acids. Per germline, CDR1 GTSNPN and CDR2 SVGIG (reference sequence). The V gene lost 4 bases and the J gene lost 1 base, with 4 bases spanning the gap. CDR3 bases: TGTGCCTGGACAGATAACTATGGCTACACCTTC. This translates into CAWTDNYGYTF.

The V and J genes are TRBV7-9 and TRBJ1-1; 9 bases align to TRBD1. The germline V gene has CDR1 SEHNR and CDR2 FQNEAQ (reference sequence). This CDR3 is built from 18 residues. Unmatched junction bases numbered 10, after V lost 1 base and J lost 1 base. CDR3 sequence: CASSLGIIRDRENTEAFF. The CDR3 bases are TGTGCCAGCAGCTTAGGGATTATCCGGGACAGGGAGAACACTGAAGCTTTCTTT.

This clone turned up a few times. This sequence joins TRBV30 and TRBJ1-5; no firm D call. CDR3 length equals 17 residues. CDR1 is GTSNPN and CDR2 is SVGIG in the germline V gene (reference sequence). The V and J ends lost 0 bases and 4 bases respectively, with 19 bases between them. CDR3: CAWSVNSGQFENQPQHF. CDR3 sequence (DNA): TGTGCCTGGAGTGTAAATTCAGGCCAATTCGAAAATCAGCCCCAGCATTTT.

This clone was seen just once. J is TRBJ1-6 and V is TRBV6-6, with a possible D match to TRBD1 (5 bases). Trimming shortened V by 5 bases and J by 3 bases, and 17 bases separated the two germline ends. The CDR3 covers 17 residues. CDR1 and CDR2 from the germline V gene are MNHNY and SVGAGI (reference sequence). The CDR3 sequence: CASSPPRVGVYNSPLHF. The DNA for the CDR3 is TGTGCCAGCAGTCCACCTCGGGTAGGGGTCTATAATTCACCCCTCCACTTT.

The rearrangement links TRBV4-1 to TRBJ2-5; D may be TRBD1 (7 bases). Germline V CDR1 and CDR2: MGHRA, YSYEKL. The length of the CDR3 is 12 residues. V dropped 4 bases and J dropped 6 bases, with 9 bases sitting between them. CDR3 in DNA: TGCGCCAGCAGCCCAGGGGGGAAGACCCAGTACTTC. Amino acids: CASSPGGKTQYF.

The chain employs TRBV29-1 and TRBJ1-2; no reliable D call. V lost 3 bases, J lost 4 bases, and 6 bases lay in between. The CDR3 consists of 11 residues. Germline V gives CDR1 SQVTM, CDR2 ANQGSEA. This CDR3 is CSVESGYGYTF. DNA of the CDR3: TGCAGCGTTGAGTCGGGCTATGGCTACACCTTC.

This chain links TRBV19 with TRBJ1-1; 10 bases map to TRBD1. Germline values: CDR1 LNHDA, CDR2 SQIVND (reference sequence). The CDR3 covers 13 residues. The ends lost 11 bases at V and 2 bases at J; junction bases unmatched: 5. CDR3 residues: CAVRDRGNTEAFF. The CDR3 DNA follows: TGTGCCGTCCGGGACAGGGGAAACACTGAAGCTTTCTTT.